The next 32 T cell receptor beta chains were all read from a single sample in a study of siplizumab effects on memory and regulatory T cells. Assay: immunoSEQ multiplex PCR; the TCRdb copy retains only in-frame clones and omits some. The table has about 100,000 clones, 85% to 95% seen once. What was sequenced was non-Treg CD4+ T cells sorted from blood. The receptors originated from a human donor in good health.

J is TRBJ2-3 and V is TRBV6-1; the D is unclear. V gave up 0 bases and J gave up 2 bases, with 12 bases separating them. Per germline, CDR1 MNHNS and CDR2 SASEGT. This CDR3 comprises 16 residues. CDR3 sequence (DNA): TGTGCCAGCAGTGAAGCGCTTGGAGTCCCCACAGATACGCAGTATTTT. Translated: CASSEALGVPTDTQYF.

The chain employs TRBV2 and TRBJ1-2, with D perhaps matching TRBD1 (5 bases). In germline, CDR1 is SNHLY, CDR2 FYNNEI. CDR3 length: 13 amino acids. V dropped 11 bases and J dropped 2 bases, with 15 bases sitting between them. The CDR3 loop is CAVRDGLNYGYTF. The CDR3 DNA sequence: TGTGCCGTTCGGGACGGATTAAACTATGGCTACACCTTC.

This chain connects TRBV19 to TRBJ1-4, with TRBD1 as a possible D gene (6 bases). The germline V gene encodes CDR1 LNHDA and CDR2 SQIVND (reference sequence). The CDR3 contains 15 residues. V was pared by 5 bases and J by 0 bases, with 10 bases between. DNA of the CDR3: TGTGCCAGTAGTGCCTCAGGGGCAACTAATGAAAAACTGTTTTTT. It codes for CASSASGATNEKLFF.

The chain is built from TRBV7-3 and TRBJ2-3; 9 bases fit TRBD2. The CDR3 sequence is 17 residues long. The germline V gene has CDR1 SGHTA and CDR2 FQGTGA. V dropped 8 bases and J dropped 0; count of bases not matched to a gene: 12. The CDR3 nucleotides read TGTGCCAGCGCCGCGGCGACTAGCGGAACTAGCACAGATACGCAGTATTTT. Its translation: CASAAATSGTSTDTQYF.

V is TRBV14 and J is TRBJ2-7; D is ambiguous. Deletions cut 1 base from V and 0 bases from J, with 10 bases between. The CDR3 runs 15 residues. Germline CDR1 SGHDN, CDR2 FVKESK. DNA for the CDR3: TGTGCCAGCAGCCAAGGAAGATTCGGCTCCTACGAGCAGTACTTC. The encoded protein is CASSQGRFGSYEQYF.

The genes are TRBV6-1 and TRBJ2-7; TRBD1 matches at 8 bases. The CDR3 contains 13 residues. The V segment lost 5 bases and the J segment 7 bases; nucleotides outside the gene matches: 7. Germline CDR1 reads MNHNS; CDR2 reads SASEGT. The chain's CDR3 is CASSYDRGREQYF. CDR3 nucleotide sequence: TGTGCCAGCAGTTATGACAGGGGAAGAGAGCAGTACTTC.

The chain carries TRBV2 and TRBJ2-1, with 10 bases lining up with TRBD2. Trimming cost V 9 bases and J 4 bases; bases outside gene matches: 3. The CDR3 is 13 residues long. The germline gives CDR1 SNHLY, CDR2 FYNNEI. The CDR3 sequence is CASIAGGYNEQFF. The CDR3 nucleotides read TGTGCCAGTATAGCGGGAGGATACAATGAGCAGTTCTTC.

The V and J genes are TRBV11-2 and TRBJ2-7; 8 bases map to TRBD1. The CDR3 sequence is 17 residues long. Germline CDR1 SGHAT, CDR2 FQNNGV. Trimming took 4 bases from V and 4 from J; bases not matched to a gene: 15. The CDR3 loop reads CASSSLQGVWTAYEQYF. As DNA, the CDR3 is TGTGCCAGCAGCTCATTACAGGGGGTTTGGACGGCTTACGAGCAGTACTTC.

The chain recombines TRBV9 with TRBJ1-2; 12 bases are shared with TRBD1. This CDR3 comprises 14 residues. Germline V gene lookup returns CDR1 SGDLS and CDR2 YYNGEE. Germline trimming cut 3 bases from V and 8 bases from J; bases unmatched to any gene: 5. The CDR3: CASSDGTGGKGYTF. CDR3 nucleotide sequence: TGTGCCAGCAGCGATGGGACAGGGGGCAAAGGCTACACCTTC.

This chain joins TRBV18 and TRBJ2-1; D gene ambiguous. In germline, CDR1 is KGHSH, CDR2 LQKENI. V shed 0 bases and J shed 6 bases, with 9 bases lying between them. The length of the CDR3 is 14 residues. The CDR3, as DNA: TGTGCCAGCTCACCACCTCCGGACGGCAATGAGCAGTTCTTC. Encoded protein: CASSPPPDGNEQFF. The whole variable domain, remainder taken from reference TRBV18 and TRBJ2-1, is NAGVMQNPRHLVRRRGQEARLRCSPMKGHSHVYWYRQLPEEGLKFMVYLQKENIIDESGMPKERFSAEFPKEGPSILRIQQVVRGDSAAYFCASSPPPDGNEQFFGPGTRLTVL.

The CDR3 coding sequence is TGCGCCAGCAGATTAGGTGGGAACGAGCAGTACTTC. Protein: CASRLGGNEQYF. This chain uses TRBV5-1 with TRBJ2-7; the D is unclear. Germline values: CDR1 SGHRS, CDR2 YFSETQ. This CDR3 region has 12 residues. V lost 5 bases to trimming and J lost 5 bases, with 11 bases between them.

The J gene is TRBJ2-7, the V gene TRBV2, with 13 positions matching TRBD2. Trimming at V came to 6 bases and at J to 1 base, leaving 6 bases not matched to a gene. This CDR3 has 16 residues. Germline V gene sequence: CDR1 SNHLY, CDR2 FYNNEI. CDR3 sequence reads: CASSQGTSGTSYEQYF. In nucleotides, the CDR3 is TGTGCCAGCAGCCAAGGGACTAGCGGGACTTCCTACGAGCAGTACTTC.

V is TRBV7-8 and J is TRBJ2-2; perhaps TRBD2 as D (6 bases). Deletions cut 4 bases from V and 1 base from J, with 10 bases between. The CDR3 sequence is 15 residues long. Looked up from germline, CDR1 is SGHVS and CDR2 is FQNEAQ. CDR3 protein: CASSSQAGNTGELFF. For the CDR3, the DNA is TGTGCCAGCAGCTCCCAAGCGGGGAACACCGGGGAGCTGTTTTTT.

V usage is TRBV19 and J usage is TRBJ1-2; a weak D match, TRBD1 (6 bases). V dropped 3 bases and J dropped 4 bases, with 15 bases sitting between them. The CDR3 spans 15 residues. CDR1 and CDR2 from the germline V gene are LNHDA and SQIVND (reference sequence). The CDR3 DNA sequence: TGTGCCAGTAGTATTACACAGGGTGGGTCCTATGGCTACACCTTC. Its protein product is CASSITQGGSYGYTF. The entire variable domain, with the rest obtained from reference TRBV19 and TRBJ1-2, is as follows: DGGITQSPKYLFRKEGQNVTLSCEQNLNHDAMYWYRQDPGQGLRLIYYSQIVNDFQKGDIAEGYSVSREKKESFPLTVTSAQKNPTAFYLCASSITQGGSYGYTFGSGTRLTVV.

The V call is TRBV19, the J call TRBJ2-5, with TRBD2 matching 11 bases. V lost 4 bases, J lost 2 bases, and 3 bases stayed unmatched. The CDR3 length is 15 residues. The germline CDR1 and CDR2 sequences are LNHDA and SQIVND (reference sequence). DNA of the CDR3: TGTGCCAGTAGTAGGACTAGCGGGCCTCAAGAGACCCAGTACTTC. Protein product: CASSRTSGPQETQYF.

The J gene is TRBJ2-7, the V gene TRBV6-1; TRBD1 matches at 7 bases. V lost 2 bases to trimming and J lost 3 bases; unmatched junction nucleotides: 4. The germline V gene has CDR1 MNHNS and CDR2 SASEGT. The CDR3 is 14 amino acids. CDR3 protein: CASSEIAGGYEQYF. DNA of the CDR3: TGTGCCAGCAGTGAAATCGCAGGGGGCTACGAGCAGTACTTC.

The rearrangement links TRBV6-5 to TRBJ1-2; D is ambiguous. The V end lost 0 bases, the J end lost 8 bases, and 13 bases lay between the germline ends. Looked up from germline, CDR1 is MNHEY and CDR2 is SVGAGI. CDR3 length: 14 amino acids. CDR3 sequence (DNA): TGTGCCAGCAGTTACTCAGGGTTGGGTGTAGGCTACACCTTC. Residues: CASSYSGLGVGYTF.

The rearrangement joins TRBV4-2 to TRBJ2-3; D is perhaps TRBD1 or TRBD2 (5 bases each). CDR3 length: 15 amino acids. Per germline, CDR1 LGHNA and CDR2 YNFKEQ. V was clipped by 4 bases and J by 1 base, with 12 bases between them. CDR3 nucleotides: TGTGCCAGCAGCCTGTACCGGGACCGCACAGATACGCAGTATTTT. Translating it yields CASSLYRDRTDTQYF.

Here the CDR3 reads CASSFSGPHTDTQYF. CDR3 DNA sequence: TGTGCCAGCAGTTTTTCGGGGCCGCACACAGATACGCAGTATTTT. The chain combines TRBV27 with TRBJ2-3, with D possibly being TRBD1 or TRBD2 (5 bases each). This CDR3 region has 15 residues. Germline V gene sequence: CDR1 MNHEY, CDR2 SMNVEV (reference sequence). Trimming left V 3 bases short and J 2 bases short, with 12 bases between.

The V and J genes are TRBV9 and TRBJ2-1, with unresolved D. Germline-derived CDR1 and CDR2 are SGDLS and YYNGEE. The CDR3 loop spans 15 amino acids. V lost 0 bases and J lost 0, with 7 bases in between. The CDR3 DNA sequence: TGTGCCAGCAGCGTAGCTCTAAACTCCTACAATGAGCAGTTCTTC. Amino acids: CASSVALNSYNEQFF.

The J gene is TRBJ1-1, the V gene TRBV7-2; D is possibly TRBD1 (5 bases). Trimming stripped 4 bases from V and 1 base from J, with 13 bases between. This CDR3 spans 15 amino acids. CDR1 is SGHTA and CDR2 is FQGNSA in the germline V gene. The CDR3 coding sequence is TGTGCCAGCAGCTCCCTCCGTGGGGGGAACACTGAAGCTTTCTTT. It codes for CASSSLRGGNTEAFF.

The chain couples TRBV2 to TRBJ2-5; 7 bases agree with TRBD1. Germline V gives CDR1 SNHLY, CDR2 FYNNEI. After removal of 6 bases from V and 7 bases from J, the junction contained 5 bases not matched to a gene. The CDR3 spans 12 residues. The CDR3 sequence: CASRGTVGTQYF. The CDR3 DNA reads TGTGCCAGCAGGGGGACAGTTGGGACCCAGTACTTC.

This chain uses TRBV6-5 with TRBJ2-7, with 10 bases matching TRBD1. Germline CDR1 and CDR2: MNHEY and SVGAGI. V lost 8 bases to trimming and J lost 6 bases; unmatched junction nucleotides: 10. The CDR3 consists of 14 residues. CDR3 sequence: CASHQKDRGGEQYF. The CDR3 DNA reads TGTGCCAGCCATCAGAAGGACAGGGGGGGCGAGCAGTACTTC.

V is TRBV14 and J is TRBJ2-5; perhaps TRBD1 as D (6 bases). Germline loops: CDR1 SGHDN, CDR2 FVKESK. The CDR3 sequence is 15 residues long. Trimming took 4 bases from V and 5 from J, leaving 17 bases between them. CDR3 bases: TGTGCCAGCAGCCGCGGACAGCCTGCCCGGGAGACCCAGTACTTC. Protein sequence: CASSRGQPARETQYF.

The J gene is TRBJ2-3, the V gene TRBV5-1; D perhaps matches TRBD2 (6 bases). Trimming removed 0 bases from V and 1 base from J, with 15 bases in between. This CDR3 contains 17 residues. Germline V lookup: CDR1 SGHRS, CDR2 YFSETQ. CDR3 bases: TGCGCCAGCAGCTTGGCCTTGGGGGGAGGAGGCACAGATACGCAGTATTTT. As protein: CASSLALGGGGTDTQYF.

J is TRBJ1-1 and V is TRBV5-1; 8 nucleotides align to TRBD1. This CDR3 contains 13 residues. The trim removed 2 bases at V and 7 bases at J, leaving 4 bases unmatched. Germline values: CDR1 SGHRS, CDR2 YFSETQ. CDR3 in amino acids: CASSFRTGNEAFF. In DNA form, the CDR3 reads TGCGCCAGCAGCTTCAGGACAGGGAATGAAGCTTTCTTT.

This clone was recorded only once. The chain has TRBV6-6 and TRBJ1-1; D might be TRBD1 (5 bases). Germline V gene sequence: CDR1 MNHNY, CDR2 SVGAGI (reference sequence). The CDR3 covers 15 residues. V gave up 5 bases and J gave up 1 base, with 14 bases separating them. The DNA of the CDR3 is TGTGCCAGCAGTCCCCCGGGGCGGGAGAACACTGAAGCTTTCTTT. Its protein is CASSPPGRENTEAFF.

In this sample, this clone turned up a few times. CDR3 sequence: CAIWGSSNQPQHF. The CDR3 region has the DNA TGTGCCATTTGGGGGAGTAGCAATCAGCCCCAGCATTTT. This chain joins TRBV6-1 and TRBJ1-5; the D gene is possibly TRBD1 (5 bases). The CDR3 length is 13 residues. The germline V gene has CDR1 MNHNS and CDR2 SASEGT. Between the trimmed V and J ends, which lost 10 bases and 0 bases, there was a span of 10 bases.

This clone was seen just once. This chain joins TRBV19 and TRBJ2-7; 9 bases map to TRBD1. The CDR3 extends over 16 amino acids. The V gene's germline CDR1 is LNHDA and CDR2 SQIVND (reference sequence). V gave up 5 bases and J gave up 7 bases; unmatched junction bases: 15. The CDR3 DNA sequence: TGTGCCAGTAGTCCCCGCTCCGACAGGGGGGGAGAAGAGCAGTACTTC. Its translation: CASSPRSDRGGEEQYF.

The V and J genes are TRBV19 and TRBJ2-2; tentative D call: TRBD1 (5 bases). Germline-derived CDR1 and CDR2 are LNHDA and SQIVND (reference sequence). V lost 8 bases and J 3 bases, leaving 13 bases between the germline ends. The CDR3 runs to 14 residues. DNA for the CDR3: TGTGCCAGTCAGGGCAATGTGTACACCGGGGAGCTGTTTTTT. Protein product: CASQGNVYTGELFF.

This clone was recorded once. CDR3 region: CASSMGLAGYNEQFF. The DNA of the CDR3 is TGTGCCAGCAGCATGGGACTAGCGGGGTACAATGAGCAGTTCTTC. The chain has TRBV7-3 and TRBJ2-1, with 13 nucleotides matching TRBD2. Unmatched junction bases numbered 2, after V lost 5 bases and J lost 4 bases. The germline V gene has CDR1 SGHTA and CDR2 FQGTGA. This CDR3 comprises 15 residues.

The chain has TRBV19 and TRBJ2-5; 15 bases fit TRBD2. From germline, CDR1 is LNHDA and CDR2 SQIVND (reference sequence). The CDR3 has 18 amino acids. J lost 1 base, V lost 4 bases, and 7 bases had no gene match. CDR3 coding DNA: TGTGCCAGTAGTACCGCCGGGACTAGCGGGAGGTTCCAAGAGACCCAGTACTTC. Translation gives CASSTAGTSGRFQETQYF.